This T cell receptor (beta chain) came from a study of CD8+ T cells in alopecia areata. Treatment indicated: oral pan-JAK inhibitor, 5-10 mg twice daily. From germline, CDR1 is MNHEY and CDR2 SMNVEV (reference sequence). This CDR3 region has 16 residues. With 3 bases clipped from V and 3 bases from J, the junction kept 9 bases outside the gene matches. RNA was extracted and reverse transcribed into cDNA as the sequencing template. Method: immunoSEQ multiplex PCR; TCRdb's copy keeps in-frame clones and lacks some. This repertoire shows some 200,000 clones, 50% to 60% found once; its top ten account for over 3%.

This sequence was found in a human donor with alopecia areata. The chain has TRBV27 and TRBJ2-7; TRBD1 matches at 9 bases. Sequencing used CD4+ T cells sorted from blood, obtained at week 4, from a patient treated with tofacitinib. The CDR3 DNA sequence: TGTGCCAGCAGTTTTCCCTTTGGGACAGGGTACTACGAGCAGTACTTC. Residues: CASSFPFGTGYYEQYF.